The clone carrying this TCR beta chain was seen more than once but under ten times. Its antigen is as yet unknown. This sample was taken from a study of beta chain features in type 1 diabetes. Study as a whole: Patients and healthy donors were similar in age, gender and cell yields.

Study-wide findings and caveats: Shorter templates may be favored by PCR, equally so in patients and controls. Researchers report that Type 1 diabetes patients had moderately but significantly shorter TCRB CDR3s across all four CD4+ subsets.

CDR3 length: 15 residues. V was trimmed by 0 bases and J by 6 bases, leaving 13 bases between them. Germline CDR1 SGHRS, CDR2 YFSETQ. Expressed TCRB transcripts were sequenced because the isolated RNA had all been reverse transcribed beforehand. Approximately 3.6 million reads was the average for naive, central memory and regulatory T cell samples. Using immunoSEQ multiplex PCR, the repertoire was profiled, and TCRdb retains in-frame clones only, with some absent. The table has about 170,000 clones, around 7.9% seen once. What was sequenced was central memory CD4+ T cells from blood. The rearrangement links TRBV5-1 to TRBJ1-5, with D hard to call. This TCR was recovered from a man between 18 and 29 years old with type 1 diabetes. CDR3 region: CASSLESGIGQPQHF. The CDR3 bases are TGCGCCAGCAGCTTGGAATCCGGGATCGGTCAGCCCCAGCATTTT.